This T cell receptor beta chain was recorded in a study of CD8 T cells in Susac syndrome. At the level of the study: Eight or nine of the sequenced Susac syndrome patients were in remission, and six had active disease.

RNA, at about 0.45 to 1 ug, was reverse transcribed with random hexamers. Amplification of TCR beta CDR3 used immunoSEQ multiplex PCR across 54 Vbeta and 13 Jbeta. A single record per CDR3 protein comes from TCRdb applying MiXCR to the immunoSEQ multiplex PCR reads. This sample carries 200,000 to 250,000 distinct CDR3 sequences, approximately 94% of them seen once, and the ten largest clones take roughly 0.14%. Trimming pared 4 bases from V and 5 bases from J, leaving 9 bases between. CDR3 length: 13 amino acids. The germline CDR1 and CDR2 sequences are SGHDN and FVKESK. The sample taken for sequencing was CD4+ T cells from PBMCs. The receptor's source is a human donor with Susac syndrome. The chain couples TRBV14 to TRBJ1-5; D might be TRBD1 (6 bases). CDR3: CASSPTGHQPQHF. CDR3 nucleotide sequence: TGTGCCAGCAGCCCGACAGGTCATCAGCCCCAGCATTTT.